A selection of T cell receptor beta chains follows, all from one sample in a study of cytomegalovirus exposure and HLA in healthy donors. The data were produced by immunoSEQ multiplex PCR, yet TCRdb's version contains in-frame clones alone and is incomplete. This sample's table reports around 150,000 clones. The sequencing input was PBMCs. The receptors originated from a man aged 25 to 40 in good health and CMV-seronegative. Each CDR3 is given with its conserved first and last residue. The order of the fields is J gene, CDR3 length, V gene, CDR3 protein.

>TRBJ2-3|12|TRBV11-2
CASSPYTDTQYF
>TRBJ2-7|17|TRBV28
CASSSPGASGGTYEQYF
>TRBJ1-2|14|TRBV2
CASSEQGADYGYTF
>TRBJ2-1|16|TRBV7-3
CASSLLSGRAYNEQFF
>TRBJ2-1|14|TRBV6-5
CASKREGTYNEQFF
>TRBJ2-1|18|TRBV18
CASSPFGLGTGVRNEQFF
>TRBJ1-2|14|TRBV6-5
CASSYGGRDYGYTF
>TRBJ1-6|13|TRBV6-5
CASRGTGWSPLHF
>TRBJ2-7|14|TRBV28
CASSLPGQETEQYF
>TRBJ1-2|13|TRBV6-5
CASSYSGAGGYTF
>TRBJ1-1|13|TRBV6-5
CASSYSGTVKAFF
>TRBJ1-1|13|TRBV11-2
CASRLTGNTEAFF
>TRBJ2-7|16|TRBV27
CASSLSGLAASYEQYF
>TRBJ1-4|16|TRBV18
CASSPGQVATNEKLFF
>TRBJ1-1|12|TRBV2
CASSLEDSEAFF
>TRBJ1-1|15|TRBV27
CASSLYRGQGTEAFF
>TRBJ1-1|17|TRBV5-1
CASSLKPPGQGGTEAFF
>TRBJ2-3|16|TRBV7-2
CASSSGLAGYTDTQYF
>TRBJ2-7|12|TRBV5-4
CASSLSSYEQYF
>TRBJ1-6|15|TRBV5-1
CASSPGQGVNSPLHF
>TRBJ2-5|14|TRBV27
CASSFRSGGETQYF